The entry below describes one T cell receptor beta chain. Its target is unknown. With V trimmed by 5 bases and J by 10 bases, 9 bases remained unmatched. The germline gives CDR1 SGHVS, CDR2 FNYEAQ. This CDR3 is 15 amino acids long. Assay: immunoSEQ multiplex PCR; the TCRdb copy retains only in-frame clones and omits some. This sample has about 110,000 clones, with about nine tenths found just once. The record originates from a study of cytomegalovirus exposure and HLA in healthy donors. Background on the study: The approximately 130 validation repertoires matched the roughly 700 first-cohort repertoires in platform, a later analysis reported.

Study-wide results and caveats: A list of about 160 TCR beta chains associated with cytomegalovirus was given. Some public TCRs appeared in many individuals, while most sequences were rare. The classifier reportedly diagnosed cytomegalovirus status with high specificity and sensitivity.

The chain joins TRBV7-6 to TRBJ2-1; TRBD2 aligns across 12 bases. Sequencing was done on a sample of PBMCs. This receptor was identified in a woman aged 18 to 35 in good health and CMV-seronegative. CDR3 residues: CASSPSSGRVREQFF. Written as DNA, the CDR3 is TGTGCCAGCAGCCCGTCTAGCGGGAGGGTCCGGGAGCAGTTCTTC. Together with reference TRBV7-6 and TRBJ2-1, the CDR3 gives the full variable domain: GAGVSQSPRYKVTKRGQDVALRCDPISGHVSLYWYRQALGQGPEFLTYFNYEAQQDKSGLPNDRFSAERPEGSISTLTIQRTEQRDSAMYRCASSPSSGRVREQFFGPGTRLTVL.